The T cell receptor beta chain described here comes from a study of blood T cell repertoires in COVID-19. Study as a whole: Some COVID-19 samples were acute and others convalescent; all came from the United States, Italy and Spain. PBMCs, B-cell-depleted T cells, or T cells were the source of the cDNA or gDNA that made up the material.

This clone was recorded once. The ends lost 7 bases at V and 5 bases at J; junction bases unmatched: 6. The CDR3 consists of 14 residues. The V gene's germline CDR1 is LGHDT and CDR2 YNNKEL (reference sequence). Under the authors' procedure: Quantification of nucleated cells was approximated via reference gene primer amplification. Here immunoSEQ multiplex PCR was the method, and the copy in TCRdb shows in-frame clones only, minus some. The V and J calls and clone size were taken over from that table, and D and trimming were inferred from the DNA. This table has some 95,000 clones, about 91% appearing once.

This chain links TRBV3-1 (or the pseudogene TRBV3-2) with TRBJ1-1, with 11 bases aligning to TRBD1. This receptor was identified in a human donor with active COVID-19. The donor label of this sample is uncertain. Sample: peripheral blood. CDR3 DNA sequence: TGTGCCAGCACCCGGACAGGGGGCTATACTGAAGCTTTCTTT. It specifies CASTRTGGYTEAFF.